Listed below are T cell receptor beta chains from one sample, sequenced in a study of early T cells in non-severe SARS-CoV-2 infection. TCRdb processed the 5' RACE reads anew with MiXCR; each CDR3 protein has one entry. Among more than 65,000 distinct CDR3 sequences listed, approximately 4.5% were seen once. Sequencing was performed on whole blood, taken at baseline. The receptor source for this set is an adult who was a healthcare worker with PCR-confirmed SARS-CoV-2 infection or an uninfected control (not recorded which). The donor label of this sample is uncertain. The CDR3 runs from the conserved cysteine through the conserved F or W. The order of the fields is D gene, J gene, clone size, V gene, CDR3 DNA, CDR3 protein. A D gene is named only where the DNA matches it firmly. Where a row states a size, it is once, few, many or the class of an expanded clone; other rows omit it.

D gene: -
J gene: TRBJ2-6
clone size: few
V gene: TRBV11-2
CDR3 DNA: TGTGCCAGCAGCTTAGACAGCTCTGGGGCCAACGTCCTGACTTTC
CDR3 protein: CASSLDSSGANVLTF

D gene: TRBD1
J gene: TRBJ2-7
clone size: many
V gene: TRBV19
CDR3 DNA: TGTGCCAGTAGTATCTCGACAGGGCTTTACGAGCAGTACTTC
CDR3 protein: CASSISTGLYEQYF

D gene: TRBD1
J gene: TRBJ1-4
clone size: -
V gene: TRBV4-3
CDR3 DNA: TGCGCCAGCAGCCAAGAACGGACAGGGGTACGAAAACTGTTTTTT
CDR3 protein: CASSQERTGVRKLFF

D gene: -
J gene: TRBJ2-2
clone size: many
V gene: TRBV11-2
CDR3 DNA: TGTGCCAGCAGCATACGGGGGGCCGACACCGGGGAGCTGTTTTTT
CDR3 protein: CASSIRGADTGELFF

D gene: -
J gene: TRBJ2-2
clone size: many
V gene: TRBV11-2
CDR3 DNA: TGTGCCAGCAGCTTGAGGATGAACACCGGGGAGCTGTTTTTT
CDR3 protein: CASSLRMNTGELFF

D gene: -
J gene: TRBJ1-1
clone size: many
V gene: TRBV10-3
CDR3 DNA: TGTGCCATCAGAGCCAGGGTTTCTGGGAACACTGAAGCTTTCTTT
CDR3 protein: CAIRARVSGNTEAFF

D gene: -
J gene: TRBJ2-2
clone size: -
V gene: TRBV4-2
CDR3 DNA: TGTGCCAGCAGCCAGTCGGGATTGAACACCGGGGAGCTGTTTTTT
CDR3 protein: CASSQSGLNTGELFF

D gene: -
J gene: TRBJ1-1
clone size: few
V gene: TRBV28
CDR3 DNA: TGTGCCAGCAGTCGCCCGACAAGCAGCACTGAAGCTTTCTTT
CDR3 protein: CASSRPTSSTEAFF

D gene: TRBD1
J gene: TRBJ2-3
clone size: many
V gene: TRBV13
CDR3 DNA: TGTGCCAGCAACCCCACTCCGGGACAGGGGGCCCCCCACCGAATCACAGATACGCAGTATTTT
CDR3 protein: CASNPTPGQGAPHRITDTQYF

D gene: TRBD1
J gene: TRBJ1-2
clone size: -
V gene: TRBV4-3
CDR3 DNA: TGCGCCAGCCACCCGCACCGGACAGGGGTCTATGGCTACACCTTC
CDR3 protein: CASHPHRTGVYGYTF

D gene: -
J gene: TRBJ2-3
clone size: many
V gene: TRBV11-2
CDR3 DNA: TGTGCCAGCAGCTCGAGAGAAGGTGATACAGATACGCAGTATTTT
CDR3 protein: CASSSREGDTDTQYF

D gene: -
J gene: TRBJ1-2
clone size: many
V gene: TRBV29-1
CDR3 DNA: TGCAGCGTTCTGAGTGGGGACTATGGCTACACCTTC
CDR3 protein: CSVLSGDYGYTF

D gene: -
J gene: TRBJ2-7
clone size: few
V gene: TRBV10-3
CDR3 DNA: TGTGCCATCAGTGATAACGCCTCCTACGAGCAGTACTTC
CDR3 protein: CAISDNASYEQYF

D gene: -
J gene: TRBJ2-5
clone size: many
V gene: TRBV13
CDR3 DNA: TGTGCCAGCAGCTTACAAGCCGGCCCGACGGAGACCCAGTACTTC
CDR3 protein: CASSLQAGPTETQYF

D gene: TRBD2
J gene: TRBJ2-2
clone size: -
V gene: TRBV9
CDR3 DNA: TGTGCCAGCAGCGTAGGGCTAGCGGTGAGCACCGGGGAGCTGTTTTTT
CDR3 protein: CASSVGLAVSTGELFF

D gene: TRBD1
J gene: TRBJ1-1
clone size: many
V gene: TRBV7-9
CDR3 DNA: TGTGCCAGCAGCTCGGGACAGGGCGGCGGGACTGAAGCTTTCTTT
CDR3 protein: CASSSGQGGGTEAFF

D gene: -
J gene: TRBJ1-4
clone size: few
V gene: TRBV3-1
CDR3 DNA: TGTGCCAGCAGCCAGACGACCTTGGAACTGTTTTTT
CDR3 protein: CASSQTTLELFF

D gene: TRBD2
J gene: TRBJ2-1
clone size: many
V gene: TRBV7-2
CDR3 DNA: TGTGCCAGCTTGCTAGCGGGGGGGAGCTCCTACAATGAGCAGTTCTTC
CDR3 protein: CASLLAGGSSYNEQFF

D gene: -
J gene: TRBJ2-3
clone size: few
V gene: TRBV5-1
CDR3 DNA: TGCGCCAGCACCGCCGGGGAGGCGCAGTATTTT
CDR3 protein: CASTAGEAQYF

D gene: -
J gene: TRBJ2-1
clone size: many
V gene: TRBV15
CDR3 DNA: TGTGCCACCAGCAGAGGGTCGACACTCACAAACAATGAGCAGTTCTTC
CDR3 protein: CATSRGSTLTNNEQFF

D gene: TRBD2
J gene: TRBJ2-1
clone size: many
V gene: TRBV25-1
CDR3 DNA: TGTGCCAGCAGTGATCTAGCGGGGGGCAATGAGCAGTTCTTC
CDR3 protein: CASSDLAGGNEQFF

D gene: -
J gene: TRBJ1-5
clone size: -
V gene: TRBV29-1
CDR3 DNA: TGCAGCGTTCAACACCAGCTGGATCAGCCCCAGCATTTT
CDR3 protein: CSVQHQLDQPQHF

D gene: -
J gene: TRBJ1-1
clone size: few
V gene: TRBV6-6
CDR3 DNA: TGTGCCAGCAGTTACTGGCGGCGGGAGAACACTGAAGCTTTCTTT
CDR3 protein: CASSYWRRENTEAFF

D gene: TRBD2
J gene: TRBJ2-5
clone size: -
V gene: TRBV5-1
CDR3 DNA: TGCGCCAGCAGGACTAGCGGGGGGACCCAAGAGACCCAGTACTTC
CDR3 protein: CASRTSGGTQETQYF

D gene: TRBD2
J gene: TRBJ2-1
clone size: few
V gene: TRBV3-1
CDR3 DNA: TGTGCCAGCAGCCAAGTCCTAGCGGGGGGGGATCGTAATGAGCAGTTCTTC
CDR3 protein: CASSQVLAGGDRNEQFF

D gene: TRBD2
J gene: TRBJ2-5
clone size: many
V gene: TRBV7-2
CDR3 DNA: TGTGCCAGCAGCTTACTACCCGGGGGGGAAGAGACCCAGTACTTC
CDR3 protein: CASSLLPGGEETQYF